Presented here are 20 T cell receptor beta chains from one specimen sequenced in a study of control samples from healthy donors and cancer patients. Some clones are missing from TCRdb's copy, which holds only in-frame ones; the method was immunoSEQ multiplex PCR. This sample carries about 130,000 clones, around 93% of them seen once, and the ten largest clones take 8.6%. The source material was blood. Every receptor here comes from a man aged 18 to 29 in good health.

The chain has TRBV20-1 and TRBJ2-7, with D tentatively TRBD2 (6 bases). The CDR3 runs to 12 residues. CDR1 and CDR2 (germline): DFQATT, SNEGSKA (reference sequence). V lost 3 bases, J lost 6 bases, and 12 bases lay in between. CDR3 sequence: CSASGLGGEQYF. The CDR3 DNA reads TGCAGTGCTAGTGGACTCGGGGGCGAGCAGTACTTC.

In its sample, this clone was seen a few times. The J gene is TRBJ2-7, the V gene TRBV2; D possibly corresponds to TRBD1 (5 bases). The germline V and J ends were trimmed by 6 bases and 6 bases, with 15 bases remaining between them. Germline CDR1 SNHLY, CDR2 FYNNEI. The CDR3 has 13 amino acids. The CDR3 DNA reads TGTGCCAGCAGCGTCATTGGGGCCTCCGAGCAGTACTTC. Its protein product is CASSVIGASEQYF.

CDR3 region: CASGEQGRTTEAFF. DNA of the CDR3: TGTGCCAGCGGGGAACAGGGGCGGACCACTGAAGCTTTCTTT. The chain is built from TRBV7-9 and TRBJ1-1; the match to TRBD1 covers 7 bases. The J segment lost 4 bases and the V segment lost 8 bases, leaving 10 bases of the junction unmatched. This CDR3 has 14 amino acids. Per the germline V gene, CDR1 is SEHNR and CDR2 is FQNEAQ (reference sequence).

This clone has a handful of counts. CDR3 DNA sequence: TGTGCCAGCAGCGGCCAACAGGGGACCTACTACGAGCAGTACTTC. Amino acids: CASSGQQGTYYEQYF. The J gene is TRBJ2-7, the V gene TRBV5-6; 7 bases are shared with TRBD1. Germline CDR1 is SGHDT and CDR2 is YYEEEE. The CDR3 extends over 15 amino acids. The V gene end was trimmed by 4 bases and the J gene end by 3 bases; junction bases not matched to a gene: 10.

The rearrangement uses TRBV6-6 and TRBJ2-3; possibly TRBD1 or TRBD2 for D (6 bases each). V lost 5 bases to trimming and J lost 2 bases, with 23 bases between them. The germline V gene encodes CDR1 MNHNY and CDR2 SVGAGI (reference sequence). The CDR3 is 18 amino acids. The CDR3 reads CASSQPLSLGGTTDTQYF. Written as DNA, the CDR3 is TGTGCCAGCAGTCAACCTCTTTCGCTAGGGGGGACCACAGATACGCAGTATTTT.

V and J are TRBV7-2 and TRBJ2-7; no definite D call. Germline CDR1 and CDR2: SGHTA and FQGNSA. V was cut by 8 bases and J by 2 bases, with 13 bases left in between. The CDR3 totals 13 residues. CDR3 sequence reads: CASGKGQPYEQYF. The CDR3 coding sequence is TGTGCCAGCGGCAAAGGGCAGCCCTACGAGCAGTACTTC.

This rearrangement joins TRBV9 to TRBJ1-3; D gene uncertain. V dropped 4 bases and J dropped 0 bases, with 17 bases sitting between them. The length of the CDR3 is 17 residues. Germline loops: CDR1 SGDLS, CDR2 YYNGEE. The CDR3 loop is CASSSGGAGNSGNTIYF. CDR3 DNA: TGTGCCAGCAGCTCCGGAGGTGCGGGTAACTCTGGAAACACCATATATTTT.

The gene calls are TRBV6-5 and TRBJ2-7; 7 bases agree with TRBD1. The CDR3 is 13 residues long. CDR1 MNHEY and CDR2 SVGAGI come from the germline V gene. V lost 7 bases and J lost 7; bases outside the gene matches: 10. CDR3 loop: CASKKGAFWEQYF. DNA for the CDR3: TGTGCCAGCAAGAAGGGGGCGTTCTGGGAGCAGTACTTC.

The CDR3 nucleotides read TGTGCCAGCAGCGGCCCGGGGGATGGAAATCAGCCCCAGCATTTT. It codes for CASSGPGDGNQPQHF. The genes are TRBV5-5 and TRBJ1-5, with D tentatively TRBD1 (5 bases). CDR1 and CDR2 (germline): SGHKS, YYEKEE (reference sequence). The CDR3 contains 15 residues. V lost 4 bases to trimming and J lost 4 bases, with 15 bases between them.

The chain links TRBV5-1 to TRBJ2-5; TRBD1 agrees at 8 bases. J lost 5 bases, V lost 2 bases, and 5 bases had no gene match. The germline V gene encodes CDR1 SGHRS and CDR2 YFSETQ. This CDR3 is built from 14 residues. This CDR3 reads CASSFQGARETQYF. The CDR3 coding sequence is TGCGCCAGCAGCTTTCAGGGGGCTAGGGAGACCCAGTACTTC.

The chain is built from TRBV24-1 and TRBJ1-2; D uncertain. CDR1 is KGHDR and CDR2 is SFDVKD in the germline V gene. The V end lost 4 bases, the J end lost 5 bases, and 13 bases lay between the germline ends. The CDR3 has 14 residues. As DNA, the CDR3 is TGTGCCACCAGTGAAGGAAGTCCTCCTTATGGCTACACCTTC. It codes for CATSEGSPPYGYTF.

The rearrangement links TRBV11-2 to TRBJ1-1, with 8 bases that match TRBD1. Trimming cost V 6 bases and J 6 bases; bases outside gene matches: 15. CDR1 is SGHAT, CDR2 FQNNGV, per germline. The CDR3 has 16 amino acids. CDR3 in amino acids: CASRSIRGPTDPEAFF. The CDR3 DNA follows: TGTGCCAGCAGATCCATCAGGGGGCCGACGGATCCTGAAGCTTTCTTT.

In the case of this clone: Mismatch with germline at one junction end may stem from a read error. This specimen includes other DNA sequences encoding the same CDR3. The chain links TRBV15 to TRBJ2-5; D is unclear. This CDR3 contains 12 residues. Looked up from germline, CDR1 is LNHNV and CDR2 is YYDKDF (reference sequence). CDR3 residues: CATSRDQETQYF. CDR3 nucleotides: TGTGCCACCAGCAGAGATCAAGAAACCCAGTACTTC. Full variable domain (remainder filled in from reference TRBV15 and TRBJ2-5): DAMVIQNPRYQVTQFGKPVTLSCSQTLNHNVMYWYQQKSSQAPKLLFHYYDKDFNNEADTPDNFQSRRPNTSFCFLDIRSPGLGDTAMYLCATSRDQETQYFGPGTRLLVL.

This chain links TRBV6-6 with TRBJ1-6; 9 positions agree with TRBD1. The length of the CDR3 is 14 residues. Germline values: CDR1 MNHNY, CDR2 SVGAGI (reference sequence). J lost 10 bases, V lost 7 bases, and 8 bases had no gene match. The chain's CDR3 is CASTLDRGGSPLHF. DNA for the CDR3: TGTGCCAGCACCTTGGACAGGGGAGGATCACCCCTCCACTTT.

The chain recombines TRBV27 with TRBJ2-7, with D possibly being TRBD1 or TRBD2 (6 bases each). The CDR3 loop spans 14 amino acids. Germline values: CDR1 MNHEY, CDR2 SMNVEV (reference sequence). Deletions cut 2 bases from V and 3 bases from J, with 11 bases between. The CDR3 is CASSLAGQVYEQYF. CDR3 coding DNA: TGTGCCAGCAGTTTAGCGGGACAAGTCTACGAGCAGTACTTC.

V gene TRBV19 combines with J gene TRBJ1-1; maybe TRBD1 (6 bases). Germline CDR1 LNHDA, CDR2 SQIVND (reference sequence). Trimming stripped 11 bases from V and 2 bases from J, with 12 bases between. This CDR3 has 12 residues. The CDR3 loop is CASRGRNTEAFF. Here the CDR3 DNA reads TGTGCCTCCAGGGGAAGAAACACTGAAGCTTTCTTT.

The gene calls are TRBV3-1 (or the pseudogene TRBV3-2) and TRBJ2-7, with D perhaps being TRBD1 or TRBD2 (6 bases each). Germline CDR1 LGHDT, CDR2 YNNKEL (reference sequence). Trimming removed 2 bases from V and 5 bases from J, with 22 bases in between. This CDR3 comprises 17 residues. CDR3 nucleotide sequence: TGTGCCAGCAGCCAAAACCCCGGGACTCAGGGGTTCGACGAGCAGTACTTC. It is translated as CASSQNPGTQGFDEQYF.

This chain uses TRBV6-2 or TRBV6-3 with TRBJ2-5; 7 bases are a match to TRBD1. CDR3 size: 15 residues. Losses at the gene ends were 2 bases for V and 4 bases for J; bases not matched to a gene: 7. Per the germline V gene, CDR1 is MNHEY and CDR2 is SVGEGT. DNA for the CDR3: TGTGCCAGCAGTTACCGACAGGGTGGGAGAGAGACCCAGTACTTC. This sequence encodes CASSYRQGGRETQYF.

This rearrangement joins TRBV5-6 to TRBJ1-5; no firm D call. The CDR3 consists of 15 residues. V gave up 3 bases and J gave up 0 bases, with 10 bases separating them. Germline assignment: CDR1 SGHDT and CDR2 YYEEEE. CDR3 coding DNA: TGTGCCAGCAGCTCAGGCGGAGATAGCAATCAGCCCCAGCATTTT. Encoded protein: CASSSGGDSNQPQHF.

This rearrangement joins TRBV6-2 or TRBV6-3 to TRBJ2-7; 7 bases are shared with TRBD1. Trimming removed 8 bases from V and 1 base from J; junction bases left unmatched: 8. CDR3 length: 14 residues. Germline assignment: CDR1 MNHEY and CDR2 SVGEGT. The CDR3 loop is CASGLDRSSYEQYF. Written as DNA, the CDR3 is TGTGCCAGCGGTTTGGACAGGAGTTCCTACGAGCAGTACTTC.